This T cell receptor (beta chain) was found in a study of blood T cells in healthy people across ages. The second PCR ran roughly 7 to 11 cycles with a sample-barcoded 5' primer and J-beta primers. MiXCR, applied by TCRdb to the 5' RACE reads, yields one record per CDR3 protein. The sample lists about 1 million distinct CDR3 sequences; around 45% were seen once. Germline CDR1 MNHEY, CDR2 SVGEGT. With 0 bases removed from V and 11 bases from J, the gap between germline ends came to 11 bases. The CDR3 has 13 residues. Sequencing was done on a sample of blood. This receptor was taken from a woman in her sixties or seventies in good health. The V gene is TRBV6-2 or TRBV6-3, the J gene TRBJ2-1; weak D call: TRBD2 (5 bases). The DNA of the CDR3 is TGTGCCAGCAGTTACTCGGGCCTAGCCAAGCAGTTCTTC. Residues: CASSYSGLAKQFF.